This TCR beta chain appears in the sequencing data of a study of tumor and adjacent non-tumor tissue in lung cancer. Findings and limits, study-wide: Significantly higher TCR diversity was found in tumor than normal lung.

Comment on this clonotype: The antigen remains undetermined. A read error may produce the germline difference seen at one junction end.

The library came from three nested PCR rounds adapted from ARM-PCR protocols. TCRdb independently ran MiXCR on the multiplex PCR reads; one entry per CDR3 protein. The table lists roughly 74,000 distinct CDR3 sequences, less than 85% of them singletons. CDR3 size: 16 residues. Germline CDR1 is MNHEY and CDR2 is SVGAGI. RNA was extracted from bulk tissue without any cell sorting. Distant lung tissue was collected more than 3 cm away from the tumor edge. This TCR was sampled from a man aged 65 to 85 with non-small cell lung cancer. Material for sequencing was distant non-tumor lung tissue. The gene calls are TRBV6-5 and TRBJ2-7, with TRBD2 matching 12 bases. This chain's CDR3 is CASRPRTSGTLYEQYF. Here the CDR3 DNA reads TGCGCCAGCAGACCACGGACTAGCGGGACACTCTACGAGCAGTACTTC.